The next 15 T cell receptor beta chains were all read from a single sample in a study of shared clonotypes between healthy human individuals. TCRdb keeps only in-frame clones here, not all; method: immunoSEQ multiplex PCR. The table shows some 2,500,000 clones, with approximately 94% occurring only once. Input material: naive CD4+ T cells from PBMCs. Specified subset: CD45RA+ positively selected. The receptors shown here come from a man younger than 30 in good health. Some clones in this sample may be carry-over from other donors' samples.

This chain connects TRBV7-9 to TRBJ2-7, with 10 positions matching TRBD2. Germline V gene sequence: CDR1 SEHNR, CDR2 FQNEAQ (reference sequence). This CDR3 contains 14 residues. The J segment lost 2 bases and the V segment lost 5 bases, leaving 3 bases of the junction unmatched. In nucleotides, the CDR3 is TGTGCCAGCAGCCCCGGGACTAGCGCCTACGAGCAGTACTTC. The encoded protein is CASSPGTSAYEQYF.

About this clone itself: Other nucleotide sequences in the sample specify the same CDR3. The chain has TRBV5-1 and TRBJ2-2, with D hard to call. The CDR3 has 14 residues. The germline CDR1 and CDR2 sequences are SGHRS and YFSETQ. V lost 0 bases and J 1 base, leaving 4 bases between the germline ends. In nucleotides, the CDR3 is TGCGCCAGCAGCTTGGAGGTGAACACCGGGGAGCTGTTTTTT. As protein: CASSLEVNTGELFF.

This rearrangement joins TRBV5-4 to TRBJ1-4; 8 bases agree with TRBD1. Per germline, CDR1 SGHNT and CDR2 YYREEE (reference sequence). The CDR3 covers 14 residues. J lost 8 bases, V lost 4 bases, and 7 bases had no gene match. The DNA for the CDR3 is TGTGCCAGCAGCCGAACAGGGGGAAACGAAAAACTGTTTTTT. Translated, it gives CASSRTGGNEKLFF.

The chain joins TRBV7-9 to TRBJ1-2, with TRBD1 identical over 7 bases. This CDR3 is 15 amino acids long. With V trimmed by 4 bases and J by 4 bases, 9 bases remained unmatched. Looked up from germline, CDR1 is SEHNR and CDR2 is FQNEAQ (reference sequence). CDR3 nucleotide sequence: TGTGCCAGCAGCTACTATCGGGCAGGGGGCTATGGCTACACCTTC. This sequence encodes CASSYYRAGGYGYTF.

This clone occurred once. The CDR3 protein is CASSFITTGTGYSGEQFF. The DNA of the CDR3 is TGTGCCAGCAGCTTCATTACTACCGGGACAGGGTATTCGGGTGAGCAGTTCTTC. The genes are TRBV7-8 and TRBJ2-1; 9 nucleotides agree with TRBD1. Germline loops: CDR1 SGHVS, CDR2 FQNEAQ. This CDR3 spans 18 amino acids. Trimming at V came to 3 bases and at J to 9 bases, leaving 18 bases not matched to a gene.

The chain links TRBV6-5 to TRBJ2-7; TRBD1 is a possible D gene (5 bases). V was clipped by 6 bases and J by 2 bases, with 11 bases between them. Germline loops: CDR1 MNHEY, CDR2 SVGAGI. This CDR3 has 13 residues. The CDR3 here is CASRSPGTYEQYF. The CDR3 DNA reads TGTGCCAGCAGATCCCCAGGGACCTACGAGCAGTACTTC.

The gene calls are TRBV4-1 and TRBJ2-2; 8 bases agree with TRBD2. CDR1 MGHRA and CDR2 YSYEKL come from the germline V gene. The V and J ends lost 0 bases and 5 bases, in that order; junction bases with no gene match: 8. The CDR3 loop spans 17 amino acids. CDR3 DNA sequence: TGCGCCAGCAGCCAAGAACTAGGGGCGGGAGGAACCGGGGAGCTGTTTTTT. It specifies CASSQELGAGGTGELFF.

V is TRBV28 and J is TRBJ2-4; D may match TRBD1 or TRBD2 (5 bases each). Germline CDR1 is MDHEN and CDR2 is SYDVKM. Trimming took 2 bases from V and 0 from J, leaving 11 bases between them. This CDR3 comprises 16 residues. CDR3 protein: CASSLGAGLAKNIQYF. CDR3 coding DNA: TGTGCCAGCAGTTTAGGGGCAGGACTAGCCAAAAACATTCAGTACTTC.

This chain links TRBV2 with TRBJ2-3; D is uncertain. The CDR3 consists of 16 residues. Trimming shortened V by 3 bases and J by 0 bases, and 13 bases separated the two germline ends. Germline V lookup: CDR1 SNHLY, CDR2 FYNNEI. For the CDR3, the DNA is TGTGCCAGCAGTGACCCACGGACGGGTAGCACAGATACGCAGTATTTT. This encodes CASSDPRTGSTDTQYF.

A word on this clone: Other DNA sequences from this sample encode an identical CDR3 as well. The genes are TRBV19 and TRBJ1-5; tentative D call: TRBD1 (5 bases). Trimming removed 0 bases from V and 6 bases from J, with 6 bases in between. The CDR3 has 13 amino acids. Per germline, CDR1 LNHDA and CDR2 SQIVND (reference sequence). The CDR3 sequence is CASSIEGAQPQHF. CDR3 sequence (DNA): TGTGCCAGTAGTATAGAAGGGGCTCAGCCCCAGCATTTT. The full variable domain, rest sourced from reference TRBV19 and TRBJ1-5, is DGGITQSPKYLFRKEGQNVTLSCEQNLNHDAMYWYRQDPGQGLRLIYYSQIVNDFQKGDIAEGYSVSREKKESFPLTVTSAQKNPTAFYLCASSIEGAQPQHFGDGTRLSIL.

This chain connects TRBV12-5 to TRBJ1-2; possible D gene TRBD1, 5 bases. Germline values: CDR1 LGHNT, CDR2 FRNRAP. V shed 1 base and J shed 3 bases, with 18 bases lying between them. CDR3 length equals 17 residues. CDR3 sequence reads: CASGLDRGRTTDYGYTF. CDR3 DNA: TGTGCTAGTGGTTTGGACCGGGGACGGACAACCGACTATGGCTACACCTTC.

This chain connects TRBV18 to TRBJ1-2; D is unresolved. Germline values: CDR1 KGHSH, CDR2 LQKENI. Trimming removed 0 bases from V and 4 bases from J, with 12 bases in between. This CDR3 comprises 15 residues. CDR3 in DNA: TGTGCCAGCTCACCACCCTCCTCCGGTCTCTATGGCTACACCTTC. Amino acid sequence: CASSPPSSGLYGYTF. Full variable domain (missing parts from reference TRBV18 and TRBJ1-2): NAGVMQNPRHLVRRRGQEARLRCSPMKGHSHVYWYRQLPEEGLKFMVYLQKENIIDESGMPKERFSAEFPKEGPSILRIQQVVRGDSAAYFCASSPPSSGLYGYTFGSGTRLTVV.

This clone was seen more than once but under ten times. This CDR3 is also generated by other DNA sequences in the sample. The gene calls are TRBV12-5 and TRBJ1-1, with D maybe TRBD1 (6 bases). The CDR3 runs to 13 residues. Per germline, CDR1 LGHNT and CDR2 FRNRAP. The V gene lost 5 bases and the J gene lost 4 bases, with 11 bases spanning the gap. CDR3 bases: TGTGCTAGTGGTCTATCAGGGGCCACTGAAGCTTTCTTT. It specifies CASGLSGATEAFF.

This chain uses TRBV7-7 with TRBJ2-1, with 10 bases aligning to TRBD2. Germline CDR1 and CDR2: SSHAT and FNYEAQ (reference sequence). Trimming removed 5 bases from V and 3 bases from J; junction bases left unmatched: 4. The CDR3 is 15 amino acids. CDR3 protein: CASSAGLAVYNEQFF. The CDR3 DNA sequence: TGTGCCAGCAGCGCAGGACTAGCGGTCTACAATGAGCAGTTCTTC.

This clone was counted once. V gene TRBV5-1 combines with J gene TRBJ2-1; tentatively, D is TRBD1 (5 bases). Per germline, CDR1 SGHRS and CDR2 YFSETQ. The CDR3 loop spans 15 amino acids. V was shortened by 4 bases and J by 5 bases, with 16 bases between the two germline ends. The CDR3 sequence: CASSLSPGPNNEQFF. In DNA form, the CDR3 reads TGCGCCAGCAGCCTCTCCCCAGGGCCCAACAATGAGCAGTTCTTC. Supplemented by reference TRBV5-1 and TRBJ2-1, the full variable domain reads KAGVTQTPRYLIKTRGQQVTLSCSPISGHRSVSWYQQTPGQGLQFLFEYFSETQRNKGNFPGRFSGRQFSNSRSEMNVSTLELGDSALYLCASSLSPGPNNEQFFGPGTRLTVL.